A selection of T cell receptor beta chains follows, all from one sample in a study of post-analysis software for immune sequencing data. TCRdb processed the PCR reads anew with MiXCR; each CDR3 protein has one entry. The sample lists about 540,000 distinct CDR3 sequences; around a third were seen once. The sequenced sample was blood. The origin of the receptors is a girl aged 2-17 years with multiple sclerosis. CDR3s include the opening cysteine and the closing phenylalanine or tryptophan. The size entry is marked missing in some rows and otherwise reads once, few, many or a size class.

V	size	length	J	CDR3
TRBV5-1	few	15	TRBJ1-1	CASSLLDPRRTEAFF
TRBV12-3/TRBV12-4	NA	14	TRBJ2-3	CASRGGTGGDTQYF
TRBV20-1	NA	15	TRBJ2-6	CSAGPQGSGANVRTF
TRBV3-1	NA	16	TRBJ2-1	CASSQPRGVTYNEQFF
TRBV29-1	few	15	TRBJ1-4	CSVQIGTGPNEKLFF
TRBV5-1	NA	15	TRBJ1-2	CASSLGQGVLYGYTF
TRBV7-2	NA	13	TRBJ2-7	CASSYRPLGEQYF
TRBV7-2	few	19	TRBJ2-3	CASSLWWRGAISSTDTQYF
TRBV6-2/TRBV6-3	few	19	TRBJ2-5	CASSQPPGTSGGYQETQYF
TRBV27	NA	15	TRBJ1-5	CASSLSGMSNQPQHF
TRBV28	NA	18	TRBJ2-7	CASSFPRRQRVRSYEQYF
TRBV10-3	few	13	TRBJ2-7	CAISESVSYEQYF
TRBV15	NA	17	TRBJ1-2	CATSSPLGPGAGYGYTF
TRBV6-6	NA	14	TRBJ1-3	CASSWDNSGNTIYF
TRBV6-5	few	14	TRBJ2-7	CASSYSYSSYEQYF
TRBV6-5	few	13	TRBJ2-1	CASSYSRNTEQFF
TRBV20-1	NA	11	TRBJ2-5	CSASSVKTQYF
TRBV14	few	16	TRBJ2-5	CASSRGTSPFQETQYF
TRBV2	NA	18	TRBJ2-3	CASSGPSKGTTLTDTQYF
TRBV7-9	NA	14	TRBJ2-7	CASSKDSVPYEQYF
TRBV29-1	few	12	TRBJ2-5	CSVALAQETQYF
TRBV7-9	once	16	TRBJ1-2	CASTRRATKERDGYTF
TRBV6-6	few	16	TRBJ2-1	CASSNGLAGGMNEQFF
TRBV5-4	NA	14	NA	CASSSEMAKNIQYF
TRBV27	NA	14	NA	CASRDGQGMGTQYF
TRBV12-3/TRBV12-4	NA	14	TRBJ2-3	CASSDINTRDTQYF
TRBV5-1	NA	13	TRBJ1-2	CASRTVMAGGYTF
TRBV4-1	NA	17	TRBJ1-1	CASSHPERGHIARGAFF
TRBV5-1	NA	15	TRBJ2-1	CASSFGTNSYNEQFF
TRBV7-9	few	13	TRBJ2-3	CASSMGLTDTQYF
TRBV7-9	NA	15	TRBJ2-2	CASSYVAGDTGELFF
TRBV29-1	NA	13	TRBJ2-5	CSVARTGIMEQYF
TRBV20-1	few	13	TRBJ2-7	CSARYAGQHEQYF
TRBV20-1	NA	16	TRBJ2-5	CSARDRRVPFGETQYF
TRBV10-3	NA	16	TRBJ2-1	CAIRETSGGGYNEQFF
TRBV5-5	NA	16	TRBJ2-1	CASSSSKRGGHYEQFF
TRBV29-1	NA	13	TRBJ2-5	CSVARVRGETQYF
TRBV29-1	NA	12	TRBJ2-3	CSVGTGTDTQYF
TRBV7-6	few	14	TRBJ1-1	CASSPPTGSTEAFF
TRBV20-1	few	14	TRBJ1-1	CSARDLGVNTEAFF
TRBV7-8	few	20	TRBJ2-4	CASSLAETGTFRLAKNIQYF
TRBV5-1	few	15	TRBJ2-3	CASSYRGSGTDTQYF
TRBV11-2	NA	16	TRBJ2-1	CASSLDRAGGTYEQFF
TRBV6-5	NA	14	TRBJ2-7	CASSYSTESYEQYF
TRBV20-1	NA	14	TRBJ1-1	CSARLWQGRTEAFF
TRBV29-1	few	12	TRBJ1-2	CSVMTALYDYTF
TRBV20-1	few	12	TRBJ1-2	CSASPYQGSYTF
TRBV27	few	17	TRBJ2-3	CASSLDAGPGRGDTQYF
TRBV20-1	few	14	TRBJ1-5	CSARRRQGGQPQHF
TRBV29-1	NA	13	TRBJ2-7	CSVGGRLTYEQYF
TRBV19	NA	16	TRBJ2-5	CASSMYAGHGAETQYF